This TCR beta chain was sequenced during a study of cytomegalovirus exposure and HLA in healthy donors. Study-wide results and caveats: A few chains tied to CMV proved CMV antigen-specific in vitro. Across HLA loci, a later analysis found differing TCR association rates, with DRB1 most and HLA-C fewest.

CDR1 and CDR2 (germline): SGDLS, YYNGEE. Trimming shortened V by 0 bases and J by 6 bases, and 7 bases separated the two germline ends. The CDR3 is 13 amino acids. PCR employed 60 Vbeta and 13 Jbeta primers. Sequencing was performed with immunoSEQ multiplex PCR; in TCRdb, only in-frame clones are kept and a portion is missing. The sample consists of fewer than 200,000 clones, about 9% of them appearing once. Comment on this clone: Its specificity is not known.

The chain recombines TRBV9 with TRBJ2-1; D is uncertain. The receptor's source is a woman in her twenties or thirties in good health and CMV-seropositive. The specimen was PBMCs. The CDR3 sequence: CASSVGPSNEQFF. The CDR3, as DNA: TGTGCCAGCAGCGTAGGGCCATCCAATGAGCAGTTCTTC. Variable domain in full (rest from reference TRBV9 and TRBJ2-1): DSGVTQTPKHLITATGQRVTLRCSPRSGDLSVYWYQQSLDQGLQFLIQYYNGEERAKGNILERFSAQQFPDLHSELNLSSLELGDSALYFCASSVGPSNEQFFGPGTRLTVL.